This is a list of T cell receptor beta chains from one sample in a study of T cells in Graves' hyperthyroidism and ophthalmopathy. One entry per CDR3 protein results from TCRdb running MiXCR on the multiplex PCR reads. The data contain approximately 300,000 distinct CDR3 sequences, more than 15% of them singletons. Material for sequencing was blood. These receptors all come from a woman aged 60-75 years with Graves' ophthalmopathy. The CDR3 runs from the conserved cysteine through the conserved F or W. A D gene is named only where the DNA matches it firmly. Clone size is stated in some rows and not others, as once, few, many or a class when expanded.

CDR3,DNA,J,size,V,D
CASSLVWGTGELFF,TGTGCCAGCAGCTTAGTGTGGGGCACCGGGGAGCTGTTTTTT,TRBJ2-2,many,TRBV7-2,-
CASSQELRRGEAFF,TGTGCCAGCAGCCAAGAATTAAGGAGGGGTGAAGCTTTCTTT,TRBJ1-1,few,TRBV4-2,-
CATSRVRNTGELFF,TGTGCCACCAGCAGAGTTCGGAACACCGGGGAGCTGTTTTTT,TRBJ2-2,-,TRBV15,-
CSAPLLAGATQYF,TGCAGTGCTCCTCTATTAGCGGGGGCTACGCAGTATTTT,TRBJ2-3,many,TRBV20-1,TRBD2
CASSKKGRSYGYTF,TGTGCCAGTAGCAAAAAGGGACGGAGCTATGGCTACACCTTC,TRBJ1-2,few,TRBV19,-
CSASRGAPGELFF,TGCAGTGCTAGTCGAGGGGCCCCCGGGGAGCTGTTTTTT,TRBJ2-2,few,TRBV20-1,-
CSVETSGRQKSTDTQYF,TGCAGTGTCGAGACTAGCGGGAGGCAAAAGAGCACAGATACGCAGTATTTT,TRBJ2-3,many,TRBV20-1,TRBD2
CSVHGDLGGYTF,TGCAGCGTCCACGGGGATTTGGGGGGCTACACCTTC,TRBJ1-2,-,TRBV29-1,-
CASRLYLEGNQPQHF,TGTGCCAGCAGATTATATTTGGAGGGCAATCAGCCCCAGCATTTT,TRBJ1-5,many,TRBV6-1,-
CASRVDRDQETQYF,TGTGCCAGCAGAGTGGACAGGGATCAAGAGACCCAGTACTTC,TRBJ2-5,many,TRBV6-1,TRBD1
CSVELQQNTEAFF,TGCAGCGTTGAGCTGCAGCAGAACACTGAAGCTTTCTTT,TRBJ1-1,-,TRBV29-1,-
CASRKWRTSGRGDTQYF,TGTGCCAGCAGGAAGTGGCGTACTAGCGGGAGAGGGGATACGCAGTATTTT,TRBJ2-3,-,TRBV6-1,TRBD2
CASGLGLAVVETQYF,TGCGCCAGCGGATTAGGACTAGCGGTTGTGGAGACCCAGTACTTC,TRBJ2-5,-,TRBV5-1,TRBD2
CASSQSRVGGQPQHF,TGTGCCAGCAGCCAAAGCAGGGTCGGCGGGCAGCCCCAGCATTTT,TRBJ1-5,few,TRBV27,-
CASSPLGGEVNEKLFF,TGTGCCAGCTCACCACTAGGAGGGGAAGTTAATGAAAAACTGTTTTTT,TRBJ1-4,-,TRBV18,-
CSARTIQGGRSYEQYF,TGCAGTGCTAGGACTATACAAGGGGGCAGGTCCTACGAGCAGTACTTC,TRBJ2-7,many,TRBV20-1,TRBD1
CASSLVQFRSYSGNTIYF,TGTGCCAGCAGCTTAGTTCAGTTTCGGTCCTACTCTGGAAACACCATATATTTT,TRBJ1-3,few,TRBV11-2,-
CASSPQGGADTQYF,TGTGCCAGCAGTCCCCAAGGCGGGGCAGATACGCAGTATTTT,TRBJ2-3,many,TRBV28,-
CASSPGLSNEKLFF,TGTGCCAGCAGTCCCGGATTGAGCAATGAAAAACTGTTTTTT,TRBJ1-4,-,TRBV2,-
CSARDRRLNTGELFF,TGCAGTGCTAGAGATCGAAGGCTGAACACCGGGGAGCTGTTTTTT,TRBJ2-2,many,TRBV20-1,-
CASSLWGTAEAFF,TGTGCCAGCAGCTTATGGGGGACAGCGGAAGCTTTCTTT,TRBJ1-1,-,TRBV7-2,TRBD1
CASSPESGRADTQYF,TGTGCCAGCAGCCCCGAAAGCGGGAGGGCCGATACGCAGTATTTT,TRBJ2-3,few,TRBV11-3,TRBD2
CASSVVDARTGSDEQFF,TGTGCCAGCAGCGTAGTCGACGCGAGGACAGGGTCCGATGAGCAGTTCTTC,TRBJ2-1,few,TRBV9,TRBD1
CASSLVGTTEAFF,TGTGCCAGCAGCTTGGTGGGGACCACTGAAGCTTTCTTT,TRBJ1-1,many,TRBV5-6,-
CASSYSGKPNNEQYF,TGTGCCAGCAGTTACTCCGGGAAGCCAAATAACGAGCAGTACTTC,TRBJ2-7,few,TRBV6-6,-
CASKGGGQETQYF,TGTGCCAGCAAGGGGGGTGGGCAAGAGACCCAGTACTTC,TRBJ2-5,many,TRBV2,-
CASSDDRARYTF,TGTGCCAGCAGCGATGACAGGGCTCGCTACACCTTC,TRBJ1-2,-,TRBV7-3,TRBD1
CSVTGTSSYNEQFF,TGCAGCGTTACGGGGACGAGCTCCTACAATGAGCAGTTCTTC,TRBJ2-1,many,TRBV29-1,-
CASSATPGTKESLHF,TGTGCCAGCAGCGCCACTCCCGGGACAAAAGAATCCCTCCACTTT,TRBJ1-6,-,TRBV9,-
CASSLGEGNEQYF,TGTGCCAGCAGCTTAGGGGAGGGGAACGAGCAGTACTTC,TRBJ2-7,many,TRBV7-9,TRBD2
CASSFSKRTEAFF,TGTGCCAGCAGCTTCTCCAAGAGGACTGAAGCTTTCTTT,TRBJ1-1,many,TRBV7-9,-
CASSQGRGGVERVGTDTQYF,TGTGCCAGCAGCCAAGGCCGAGGGGGAGTTGAACGTGTCGGCACAGATACGCAGTATTTT,TRBJ2-3,-,TRBV4-2,-
CASSPPRNNEQFF,TGTGCCAGTAGTCCCCCAAGGAACAATGAGCAGTTCTTC,TRBJ2-1,-,TRBV19,-
CASSLSATSGSGANVLTF,TGTGCCAGCAGCTTATCAGCAACCTCAGGCTCTGGGGCCAACGTCCTGACTTTC,TRBJ2-6,few,TRBV11-1,-
CSVAPPDHTDTQYF,TGCAGCGTTGCTCCCCCTGACCACACAGATACGCAGTATTTT,TRBJ2-3,many,TRBV29-1,-
CASSPSGQPSYEQYF,TGTGCCAGCTCACCAAGTGGGCAGCCATCCTACGAGCAGTACTTC,TRBJ2-7,many,TRBV18,-
CSARSPGLAGGPEQFF,TGCAGTGCTAGGAGCCCAGGACTAGCGGGAGGGCCGGAGCAGTTCTTC,TRBJ2-1,many,TRBV20-1,TRBD2
CASSLSGIAGYTF,TGTGCCAGCAGTTTGTCCGGGATCGCTGGCTACACCTTC,TRBJ1-2,many,TRBV12-3/TRBV12-4,-
CASSFSEREVIDTQYF,TGTGCCAGCAGTTTCTCCGAGCGGGAGGTGATAGATACGCAGTATTTT,TRBJ2-3,many,TRBV28,TRBD2
CAIQGGPRNKNTGELFF,TGTGCCATCCAGGGGGGACCCCGAAACAAGAACACCGGGGAGCTGTTTTTT,TRBJ2-2,-,TRBV10-3,-
CASSPGSLGEQFF,TGCGCCAGCAGCCCGGGCTCGCTGGGTGAGCAGTTCTTC,TRBJ2-1,many,TRBV5-1,-
CASSLTSGKQSYEQYF,TGTGCCAGCAGTTTAACTAGCGGGAAGCAATCCTACGAGCAGTACTTC,TRBJ2-7,many,TRBV28,TRBD2
CAISPTRDIAYGYTF,TGTGCCATCAGTCCGACCAGGGACATAGCGTATGGCTACACCTTC,TRBJ1-2,many,TRBV10-3,-